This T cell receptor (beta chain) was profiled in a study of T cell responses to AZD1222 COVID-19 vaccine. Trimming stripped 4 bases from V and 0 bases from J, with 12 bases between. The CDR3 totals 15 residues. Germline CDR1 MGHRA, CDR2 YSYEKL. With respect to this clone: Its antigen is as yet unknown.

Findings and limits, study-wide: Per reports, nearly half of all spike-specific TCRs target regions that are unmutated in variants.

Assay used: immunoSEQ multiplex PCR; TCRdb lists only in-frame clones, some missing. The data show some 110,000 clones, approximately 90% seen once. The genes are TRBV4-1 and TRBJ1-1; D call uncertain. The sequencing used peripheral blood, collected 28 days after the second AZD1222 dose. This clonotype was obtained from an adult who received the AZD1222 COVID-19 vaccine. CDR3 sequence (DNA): TGCGCCAGCAGCCCTATCCGAGAAATGAACACTGAAGCTTTCTTT. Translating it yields CASSPIREMNTEAFF.